This T cell receptor beta chain was recorded in a study of tissue T cells after allogeneic stem cell transplantation. The CDR3 consists of 14 residues. Germline assignment: CDR1 SNHLY and CDR2 FYNGKV (reference sequence). V gave up 5 bases and J gave up 0 bases, with 8 bases separating them. Study results and limitations: Blood and spleen captured only part of the tissue TCR repertoire. Few T cell clones were shared across patients, but motif clusters showed tissue-specific shared signatures. The study did not identify alloreactive or antigen-specific tissue TCRs, and some clones might be persisting host cells. Anatomically similar tissues had similar TCR repertoires within each patient.

Remarks on this clone: The antigen remains undetermined. Mouse names are used for the genes. From the germline J gene comes the end of the CDR3, since the read stops 1 residue before it.

The method was immunoSEQ multiplex PCR; TCRdb's version includes in-frame clones alone and lacks a portion of them. The profile shows around 50,000 clones, about three quarters of them singletons. This TCR derives from a pool of C57BL/6 mice in good health. The rearrangement links TRBV3 to TRBJ1-3; possibly TRBD1 for D (5 bases). Material for sequencing was sorted cells pooled from one or two spleens. CDR3 DNA (partial): TGTGCCAGCAGCCTGGACACTTCTGGAAATACGCTCTAT. It yields the protein CASSLDTSGNTLY. The full CDR3 is CASSLDTSGNTLYF.